Detailed here is one T cell receptor (beta chain). Its target is not known. This sample stems from a study of T cell clones after liver transplantation. Across the study: Without induction therapy, subjects received standard immunosuppression until 12-24 months post-transplant.

Study results and caveats: Graft donor-reactive T cells may have migrated into the graft rather than being deleted. These preliminary findings come from unstandardized post-transplant sampling times.

Using immunoSEQ multiplex PCR, the repertoire was profiled, and TCRdb retains in-frame clones only, with some absent. The table includes some 80,000 clones, around 84% detected once. This clonotype was obtained from a human patient who received a liver transplant. Some T cells may be provided by the graft donor. The sequencing used CD4+ T cells from blood, collected roughly 48 months after liver transplant.

CDR3 amino acids: CASSEFLAGQETQYF. In DNA form, the CDR3 reads TGTGCCAGCAGTGAATTTCTAGCGGGACAAGAGACCCAGTACTTC. This sequence joins TRBV2 and TRBJ2-5, with TRBD2 matching over 9 bases. The length of the CDR3 is 15 residues. J was trimmed by 2 bases and V by 2 bases; bases with no gene match: 3. Germline V gene sequence: CDR1 SNHLY, CDR2 FYNNEI.